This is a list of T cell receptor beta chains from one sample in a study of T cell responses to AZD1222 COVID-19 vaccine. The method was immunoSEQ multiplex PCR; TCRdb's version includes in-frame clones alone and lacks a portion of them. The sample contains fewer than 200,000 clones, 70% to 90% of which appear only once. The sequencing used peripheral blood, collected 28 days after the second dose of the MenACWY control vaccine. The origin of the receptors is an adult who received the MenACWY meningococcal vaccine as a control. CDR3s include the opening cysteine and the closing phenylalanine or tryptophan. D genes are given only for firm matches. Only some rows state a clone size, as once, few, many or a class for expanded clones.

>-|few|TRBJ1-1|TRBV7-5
CARSPRRANMNTEAFF
TGTGCCAGAAGCCCCCGAAGGGCTAACATGAACACTGAAGCTTTCTTT
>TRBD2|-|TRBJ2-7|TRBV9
CASSDREAGEDEQYF
TGTGCCAGCAGCGACCGGGAAGCGGGAGAAGACGAGCAGTACTTC
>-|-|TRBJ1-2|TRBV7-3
CASSSMGGYGYTF
TGTGCCAGCAGCTCAATGGGGGGATATGGCTACACCTTC
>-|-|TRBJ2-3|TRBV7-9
CASSLGTGNTQYF
TGTGCCAGCAGCTTAGGTACCGGCAATACGCAGTATTTT
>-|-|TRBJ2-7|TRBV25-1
CASSESWAEKQYF
TGTGCCAGCAGTGAATCGTGGGCGGAGAAGCAGTACTTC
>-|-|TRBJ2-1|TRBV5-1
CASSPGLSSYNEQFF
TGCGCCAGCAGCCCCGGACTGAGCTCCTACAATGAGCAGTTCTTC
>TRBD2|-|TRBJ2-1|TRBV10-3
CAISESALGAGEYNEQFF
TGTGCCATCAGTGAGTCAGCTCTCGGGGCGGGAGAATACAATGAGCAGTTCTTC
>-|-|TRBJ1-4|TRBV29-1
CSVEGSDSLRGKLFF
TGCAGCGTTGAAGGGAGTGACAGCCTCAGGGGAAAACTGTTTTTT
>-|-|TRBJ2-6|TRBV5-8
CASSWLFPGANVLTF
TGTGCCAGCAGCTGGCTGTTTCCTGGGGCCAACGTCCTGACTTTC
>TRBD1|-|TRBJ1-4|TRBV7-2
CASGHSRGREKLFF
TGTGCCAGCGGCCATTCCAGGGGGCGTGAAAAACTGTTTTTT
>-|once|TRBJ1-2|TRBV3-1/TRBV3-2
CASSQEGVNYGYTF
TGTGCCAGCAGCCAAGAAGGGGTAAACTATGGCTACACCTTC
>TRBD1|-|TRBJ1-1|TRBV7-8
CASSTTGANTEAFF
TGTGCCAGCAGCACAACAGGGGCGAACACTGAAGCTTTCTTT
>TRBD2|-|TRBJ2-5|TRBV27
CASMAGGMGETQYF
TGTGCCAGCATGGCGGGAGGCATGGGGGAGACCCAGTACTTC
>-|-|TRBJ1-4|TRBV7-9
CASSPSSGGQLFF
TGTGCCAGCAGCCCATCGTCGGGAGGGCAACTGTTTTTT
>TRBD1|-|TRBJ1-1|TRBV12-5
CASGLVLGQAPDTEAFF
TGTGCTAGTGGTTTGGTACTGGGACAGGCACCAGACACTGAAGCTTTCTTT
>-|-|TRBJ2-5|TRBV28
CASSRETQYF
TGTGCCAGCAGTAGAGAGACCCAGTACTTC
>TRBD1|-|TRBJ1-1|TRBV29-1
CSVGGQMGDTEAFF
TGCAGCGTTGGGGGACAGATGGGAGACACTGAAGCTTTCTTT
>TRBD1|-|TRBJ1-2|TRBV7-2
CASSFPGRGSGYTF
TGTGCCAGCAGCTTTCCGGGCAGGGGGTCCGGCTACACCTTC
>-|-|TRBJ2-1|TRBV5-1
CASSLVTGLHNEQFF
TGCGCCAGCAGCTTGGTGACAGGTCTCCACAATGAGCAGTTCTTC
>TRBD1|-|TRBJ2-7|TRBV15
CATSRDRQGAYEQYF
TGTGCCACCAGCAGAGATAGACAGGGGGCCTACGAGCAGTACTTC
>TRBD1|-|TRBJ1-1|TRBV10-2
CASRTRTGRGAFF
TGCGCCAGCAGGACCAGGACAGGTCGTGGGGCTTTCTTT
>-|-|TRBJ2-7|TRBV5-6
CASSLVPGDEQYF
TGTGCCAGCAGCTTGGTCCCTGGGGACGAGCAGTACTTC
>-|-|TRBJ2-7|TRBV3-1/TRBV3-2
CASSNTRREQYF
TGTGCCAGCAGCAATACAAGGAGGGAGCAGTACTTC
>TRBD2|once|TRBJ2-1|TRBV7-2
CATRGTTSHSYNEQFF
TGTGCCACCCGCGGGACTACCTCTCACTCCTACAATGAGCAGTTCTTC
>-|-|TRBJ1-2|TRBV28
CASQGSPFSHGYTF
TGTGCCAGCCAGGGTAGCCCCTTCTCTCATGGCTACACCTTC
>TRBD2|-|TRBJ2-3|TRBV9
CASSAGTSGGQLDTQYF
TGTGCCAGCAGCGCTGGGACTAGCGGGGGGCAGCTGGATACGCAGTATTTT